These 9 T cell receptor beta chains share one sample of origin, sequenced in a study of cytomegalovirus exposure and HLA in healthy donors. The assay was immunoSEQ multiplex PCR, and TCRdb's table has in-frame clones only and misses some. The sample contains 200,000 to 250,000 clones, less than 90% of which appear only once. Specimen: PBMCs. Every receptor here comes from a young woman in good health and CMV-seronegative.

In this sample, this clone turned up once. The gene calls are TRBV18 and TRBJ1-1; D perhaps matches TRBD1 (5 bases). The CDR3 runs to 13 residues. V lost 6 bases and J lost 2, with 10 bases in between. Germline CDR1 is KGHSH and CDR2 is LQKENI. For the CDR3, the DNA is TGTGCCAGCTCCCTACAGGTAAACACTGAAGCTTTCTTT. Amino acid sequence: CASSLQVNTEAFF. Combining the CDR3 with reference TRBV18 and TRBJ1-1 gives the whole variable domain NAGVMQNPRHLVRRRGQEARLRCSPMKGHSHVYWYRQLPEEGLKFMVYLQKENIIDESGMPKERFSAEFPKEGPSILRIQQVVRGDSAAYFCASSLQVNTEAFFGQGTRLTVV.

The V call is TRBV9, the J call TRBJ1-1, with D unclear. V lost 4 bases to trimming and J lost 2 bases, with 12 bases between them. The CDR3 spans 14 residues. Germline V lookup: CDR1 SGDLS, CDR2 YYNGEE. The CDR3 reads CASSPGRSNTEAFF. CDR3 nucleotides: TGTGCCAGCAGCCCGGGTAGGTCCAACACTGAAGCTTTCTTT. Filled out from reference TRBV9 and TRBJ1-1, the complete variable domain reads DSGVTQTPKHLITATGQRVTLRCSPRSGDLSVYWYQQSLDQGLQFLIQYYNGEERAKGNILERFSAQQFPDLHSELNLSSLELGDSALYFCASSPGRSNTEAFFGQGTRLTVV.

J is TRBJ1-5 and V is TRBV7-9; TRBD1 might be the D (5 bases). CDR1 and CDR2 from the germline V gene are SEHNR and FQNEAQ (reference sequence). Trimming shortened V by 7 bases and J by 3 bases, and 10 bases separated the two germline ends. There are 13 residues in the CDR3. The CDR3 protein is CASTPGVNQPQHF. The CDR3 DNA reads as TGTGCCAGCACTCCGGGGGTCAATCAGCCCCAGCATTTT.

The CDR3 loop reads CSVSTGEQFF. The CDR3 DNA is TGCAGCGTGAGTACCGGTGAGCAGTTCTTC. The J gene is TRBJ2-1, the V gene TRBV29-1; D remains ambiguous. The V gene lost 6 bases and the J gene lost 9 bases, with 9 bases spanning the gap. This CDR3 region has 10 residues. From germline, CDR1 is SQVTM and CDR2 ANQGSEA.

The chain uses TRBV15 and TRBJ1-5, with D unclear. Germline V lookup: CDR1 LNHNV, CDR2 YYDKDF (reference sequence). The CDR3 extends over 14 amino acids. Trimming stripped 5 bases from V and 2 bases from J, with 10 bases between. The CDR3 nucleotides read TGTGCCACCAGCTCACGTTGGGGCAATCAGCCCCAGCATTTT. Translation: CATSSRWGNQPQHF.

V is TRBV5-1 and J is TRBJ1-2; maybe TRBD1 (5 bases). Germline CDR1 and CDR2: SGHRS and YFSETQ. The CDR3 has 16 residues. Trimming shortened V by 1 base and J by 5 bases, and 18 bases separated the two germline ends. The CDR3 bases are TGCGCCAGCAGCTTGAATCAGGGTCGATCGGGGTATGGCTACACCTTC. Protein sequence: CASSLNQGRSGYGYTF.

The rearrangement joins TRBV7-8 to TRBJ2-1; tentatively, D is TRBD2 (5 bases). Germline CDR1 reads SGHVS; CDR2 reads FQNEAQ. The CDR3 length is 16 residues. Deletions cut 5 bases from V and 5 bases from J, with 19 bases between. The CDR3 DNA reads TGTGCCAGCAGCCCGGTTCCACAAAGCGGCCACAATGAGCAGTTCTTC. Protein: CASSPVPQSGHNEQFF.

V gene TRBV5-1 combines with J gene TRBJ2-1; the match to TRBD2 covers 7 bases. Trimming took 0 bases from V and 6 from J; bases not matched to a gene: 6. Germline assignment: CDR1 SGHRS and CDR2 YFSETQ. This CDR3 is 15 amino acids long. CDR3 sequence (DNA): TGCGCCAGCAGCTTGGAAGGGAGCGGGGTCAATGAGCAGTTCTTC. Translated: CASSLEGSGVNEQFF.

This clone was observed a handful of times. The chain joins TRBV5-1 to TRBJ2-1, with D uncertain. CDR3 length: 13 amino acids. Trimming removed 7 bases from V and 6 bases from J, with 14 bases in between. Germline V lookup: CDR1 SGHRS, CDR2 YFSETQ. The DNA for the CDR3 is TGCGCCAGCGCCAGGACGCCGGGCAATGAGCAGTTCTTC. Its protein is CASARTPGNEQFF.